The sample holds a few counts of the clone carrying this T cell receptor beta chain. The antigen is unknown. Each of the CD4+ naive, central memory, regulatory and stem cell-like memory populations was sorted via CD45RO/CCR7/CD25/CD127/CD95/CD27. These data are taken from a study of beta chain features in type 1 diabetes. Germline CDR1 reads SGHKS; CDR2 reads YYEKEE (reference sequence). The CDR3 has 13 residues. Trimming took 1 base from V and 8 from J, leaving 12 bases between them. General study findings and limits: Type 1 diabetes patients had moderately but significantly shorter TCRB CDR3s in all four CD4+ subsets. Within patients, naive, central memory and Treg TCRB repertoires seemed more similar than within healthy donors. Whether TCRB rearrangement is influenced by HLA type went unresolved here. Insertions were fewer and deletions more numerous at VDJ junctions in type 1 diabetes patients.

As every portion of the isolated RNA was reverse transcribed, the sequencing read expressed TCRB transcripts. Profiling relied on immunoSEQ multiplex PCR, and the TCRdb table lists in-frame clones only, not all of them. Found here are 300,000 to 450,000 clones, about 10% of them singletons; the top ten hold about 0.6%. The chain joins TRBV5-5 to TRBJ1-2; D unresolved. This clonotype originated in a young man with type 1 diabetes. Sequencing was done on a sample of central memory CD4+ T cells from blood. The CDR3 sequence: CASSLPEIGGYTF. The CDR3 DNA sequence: TGTGCCAGCAGCTTGCCCGAGATCGGGGGCTACACCTTC.